A selection of T cell receptor beta chains follows, all from one sample in a study of blood T cell repertoires in COVID-19. The method was immunoSEQ multiplex PCR; TCRdb's version includes in-frame clones alone and lacks a portion of them. The sample shows hundreds of thousands of clones, about 93% of them seen only once. Sequencing input: peripheral blood. Receptors originate from a young woman who had recovered from COVID-19. Each CDR3 is given with its conserved first and last residue. D genes are given only for firm matches. The size of a clone is reported for some rows only, either as once, few or many, or as a class for expanded clones.

j_gene | abundance | v_gene | d_gene | CDR3nt | CDR3aa
TRBJ2-6 | NA | TRBV15 | NA | TGTGCCACCAGCCTAGGAGGAGGAGGGGCCAACGTCCTGACTTTC | CATSLGGGGANVLTF
TRBJ2-5 | NA | TRBV24-1 | TRBD1 | TGTGCCACCAGGGAAACAGGGGTAGGAGAGACCCAGTACTTC | CATRETGVGETQYF
TRBJ1-1 | NA | TRBV4-3 | TRBD1 | TGCGCCAGCAGCCAAGCGGGGACAGGGCGCGGGACTGAAGCTTTCTTT | CASSQAGTGRGTEAFF
TRBJ2-1 | NA | TRBV6-2/TRBV6-3 | TRBD2 | TGTGCCAGCAGTTACCCTGGCGGGGGGACTACAAACAATGAGCAGTTCTTC | CASSYPGGGTTNNEQFF
TRBJ2-1 | NA | TRBV7-9 | TRBD2 | TGTGCCAGCAGCCCATCTAGCGGGAGGAGCTCCTACAATGAGCAGTTCTTC | CASSPSSGRSSYNEQFF
TRBJ1-4 | NA | TRBV19 | NA | TGTGCCAGTAGTATAGGAGGGACTACTAATGAAAAACTGTTTTTT | CASSIGGTTNEKLFF
TRBJ2-1 | once | TRBV7-9 | NA | TGTGCCAGCAGCTTCGATGGAGGGCCAGCCTACAATGAGCAGTTCTTC | CASSFDGGPAYNEQFF
TRBJ2-5 | NA | TRBV24-1 | NA | TGTGCCACCAGTATATCTTTCGGGACCCAGTACTTC | CATSISFGTQYF
TRBJ1-2 | NA | TRBV27 | NA | TGTGCCAGCAGCGTGGTTGGCCTTTATGGCTACACCTTC | CASSVVGLYGYTF
TRBJ2-2 | NA | TRBV5-1 | TRBD1 | TGCGCCAGCAGCTCTGGACAGGCCACCGGGGAGCTGTTTTTT | CASSSGQATGELFF
TRBJ2-4 | once | TRBV19 | TRBD2 | TGTGCCAGTAGTATAACTAGCGGCCGAAGTTCCAAAAACATTCAGTACTTC | CASSITSGRSSKNIQYF
TRBJ1-5 | NA | TRBV6-2/TRBV6-3 | TRBD1 | TGTGCCAGCAGTTCACTGACAGGGATTAATCAGCCCCAGCATTTT | CASSSLTGINQPQHF
TRBJ1-2 | NA | TRBV24-1 | NA | TGTGCCACCAGTGATCCCAAACAGGGAATCTATGGCTACACCTTC | CATSDPKQGIYGYTF
TRBJ2-5 | NA | TRBV15 | NA | TGTGCCACCAGCAGAGAACGAGAAGAGACCCAGTACTTC | CATSREREETQYF
TRBJ2-1 | NA | TRBV5-6 | TRBD1 | TGTGCCAGCAGCTTGGGACAGGGTGGGAAGTTCTTC | CASSLGQGGKFF
TRBJ1-2 | NA | TRBV10-3 | TRBD1 | TGTGCCATCAGTACTGGACAGGGATCGGGCTACACCTTC | CAISTGQGSGYTF
TRBJ1-1 | NA | TRBV5-6 | TRBD1 | TGTGCCAGCAGCTTAGGGGGCGCGGTCACTGAAGCTTTCTTT | CASSLGGAVTEAFF
TRBJ2-3 | few | TRBV19 | TRBD1 | TGTGCCAGTAGCGGACAGGGGACCCCCACAGATACGCAGTATTTT | CASSGQGTPTDTQYF
TRBJ2-4 | NA | TRBV25-1 | TRBD1 | TGTGCCAGCAGTGAATATCGGGACAGGTTGAGCATTCAGTACTTC | CASSEYRDRLSIQYF
TRBJ1-2 | NA | TRBV6-4 | TRBD1 | TGTGCCAGCAGCCCCGGGACAGGGGACTATGGCTACACCTTC | CASSPGTGDYGYTF
TRBJ1-2 | NA | TRBV11-2 | NA | TGTGCCAGCAGCCCCCCGGCGGGGCAGTCTTTATATGGCTACACCTTC | CASSPPAGQSLYGYTF
TRBJ1-4 | once | TRBV29-1 | NA | TGCAGCGTTGAAGGAGTGGTCAGGGGTAATCGGGGTTCTATTTTGGATGAAAAACTGTTTTTT | CSVEGVVRGNRGSILDEKLFF
TRBJ2-5 | NA | TRBV4-3 | TRBD1 | TGCGCCAGCAGCCAAGATATGACAGGGCGGGAGACCCAGTACTTC | CASSQDMTGRETQYF
TRBJ1-3 | few | TRBV29-1 | NA | TGCAGCGTTGAACCCGTTTTGGGAAACACCATATATTTT | CSVEPVLGNTIYF
TRBJ2-6 | NA | TRBV27 | NA | TGTGCCAGCACCAAACAGGTTTTTGAGTCTGGGGCCAACGTCCTGACTTTC | CASTKQVFESGANVLTF
TRBJ1-2 | once | TRBV19 | NA | TGTGCCAGTAACGCCCCCGGGGAGGCTAACTATGGCTACACCTTC | CASNAPGEANYGYTF
TRBJ2-1 | NA | TRBV18 | TRBD2 | TGTGCCAGCTCACCTAGACTAGCGGGAGGGCCCAACAATGAGCAGTTCTTC | CASSPRLAGGPNNEQFF
TRBJ1-5 | NA | TRBV3-1/TRBV3-2 | NA | TGTGCCAGCAGCCAGGGTGGAGGCAATCAGCCCCAGCATTTT | CASSQGGGNQPQHF
TRBJ1-1 | NA | TRBV19 | NA | TGTGCCAGTAGTATGGGTTGGGGGGAAAGGGCTAACACTGAAGCTTTCTTT | CASSMGWGERANTEAFF
TRBJ1-1 | NA | TRBV5-1 | TRBD1 | TGCGCCAGCAGCCGAGATGGACAGGGGGGGCCTGAAGCTTTCTTT | CASSRDGQGGPEAFF
TRBJ1-1 | NA | TRBV5-1 | NA | TGCGCCAGCAGCTTGGACAGGTTGATTAAGGTTGAGACTGAAGCTTTCTTT | CASSLDRLIKVETEAFF
TRBJ2-2 | NA | TRBV5-1 | NA | TGCGCCAGCAGCTTGGGGCCCTACGGGGCCGGGGAGCTGTTTTTT | CASSLGPYGAGELFF
TRBJ1-1 | NA | TRBV7-6 | NA | TGTGCCAGCAGCCCCAGGACAGAGAACACTGAAGCTTTCTTT | CASSPRTENTEAFF
TRBJ2-3 | NA | TRBV4-3 | NA | TGCGCCAGCAGCCAAGACAGGGGAACAGATACGCAGTATTTT | CASSQDRGTDTQYF
TRBJ1-2 | NA | TRBV5-5 | NA | TGTGCCAGCAGCTTGGGAGGCGGGGGGAAAGGCTACACCTTC | CASSLGGGGKGYTF
TRBJ2-1 | NA | TRBV19 | TRBD2 | TGTGCCAGTAGTACCCACCGACTAGCAGGGACCGATGAGCAGTTCTTC | CASSTHRLAGTDEQFF
TRBJ1-4 | NA | TRBV18 | TRBD1 | TGTGCCAGCTCTCAGTCCCGGGACAGGGGGCGAGTTAATGAAAAACTGTTTTTT | CASSQSRDRGRVNEKLFF
TRBJ1-4 | NA | TRBV5-1 | NA | TGCGCCAGCAGCTTGACCGGGCCCGGGGGAGAAAAACTGTTTTTT | CASSLTGPGGEKLFF
TRBJ1-5 | NA | TRBV6-2/TRBV6-3 | NA | TGTGCCAGCAGTTACGCGGTGGAACCCCAGCATTTT | CASSYAVEPQHF
TRBJ2-2 | NA | TRBV4-1 | TRBD2 | TGCGCCAGCAGCCAAGATATATTCGTGGCTAGCGGGAAAATATCCGGGGAGCTGTTTTTT | CASSQDIFVASGKISGELFF
TRBJ2-1 | NA | TRBV6-5 | TRBD2 | TGTGCCAGCAGTTACCTAACTAGCGGGAGGTTAGGTGAGCAGTTCTTC | CASSYLTSGRLGEQFF
TRBJ1-2 | NA | TRBV6-5 | TRBD1 | TGTGCCAGCAGGAGGGGACAGATGGAGGGTGGCTACACCTTC | CASRRGQMEGGYTF
TRBJ2-1 | NA | TRBV5-6 | TRBD2 | TGTGCCAGCAGCTTGTTACTAGCGGGGCAATCCCTATACAATGAGCAGTTCTTC | CASSLLLAGQSLYNEQFF
TRBJ2-1 | once | TRBV20-1 | NA | TGCAGTGCTAGTCTGCTAGTGGGCAATGAGCAGTTCTTC | CSASLLVGNEQFF
TRBJ1-1 | NA | TRBV20-1 | NA | TGCAGTGCTTGTGACAGGCTAAACACTGAAGCTTTCTTT | CSACDRLNTEAFF
TRBJ2-3 | NA | TRBV10-3 | TRBD2 | TGTGCCATCCGTAGCGGGAGTATCACAGATACGCAGTATTTT | CAIRSGSITDTQYF
TRBJ1-4 | NA | TRBV4-3 | TRBD1 | TGCGCCAGCAGCCAAGACCCAAGGGGGCAGACTAATGAAAAACTGTTTTTT | CASSQDPRGQTNEKLFF
TRBJ2-1 | NA | TRBV5-1 | TRBD2 | TGCGCCAGCAGCCAACTCCCACTAGCGGGAGGACGGGGGGACAATGAGCAGTTCTTC | CASSQLPLAGGRGDNEQFF
TRBJ2-6 | NA | TRBV28 | NA | TGTGCCAGCAGTTTCGAGCACTCTGGGGCCAACGTCCTGACTTTC | CASSFEHSGANVLTF
TRBJ1-5 | NA | TRBV4-1 | NA | TGCGCCAGCAGAGAAGTATACAGGGAAGGACAGCCCCAGCATTTT | CASREVYREGQPQHF
TRBJ1-2 | NA | TRBV5-1 | NA | TGCGCCAGCAGTTTAGGGGCGAATACCTATGGCTACACCTTC | CASSLGANTYGYTF
TRBJ1-2 | NA | TRBV2 | TRBD1 | TGTGCCAGCAGACTAGACAGGGGAGGCTATGGCTACACCTTC | CASRLDRGGYGYTF